The rows below give T cell receptor beta chains drawn from one sample of a study of blood T cells in healthy people across ages. TCRdb recomputed calls from the 5' RACE reads with MiXCR, one row per CDR3 protein. Of under 2 million distinct CDR3 sequences listed, about 32% were seen once; the top ten hold roughly 10%. What was sequenced was blood. Receptor source: a woman aged 30 to 39 in good health. Both conserved end residues are part of each CDR3. The order of the fields is V gene, J gene, D gene, clone size, CDR3 protein, CDR3 DNA. The D gene is left open where the match is weak. Part of the rows lack a size; the others show once, few, many or a class for expanded clones.

>TRBV10-3|TRBJ2-3|.|few
CAISESVWGSTDTQYF
TGTGCCATCAGTGAGTCTGTGTGGGGGAGCACAGATACGCAGTATTTT
>TRBV5-1|TRBJ1-5|TRBD1|.
CASGTVEPQPQHF
TGCGCCAGCGGGACAGTCGAGCCTCAGCCCCAGCATTTT
>TRBV28|TRBJ2-1|TRBD2|many
CASSLSTSGSSYNEQFF
TGTGCCAGCAGTTTATCGACTAGCGGGAGCTCCTACAATGAGCAGTTCTTC
>TRBV25-1|TRBJ2-5|.|.
CASSESPGDGQETQYF
TGTGCCAGCAGTGAATCCCCCGGGGACGGTCAAGAGACCCAGTACTTC
>TRBV5-1|TRBJ2-1|TRBD2|.
CASSLDTSGYNEQFF
TGCGCCAGCAGCTTGGATACTAGCGGGTACAATGAGCAGTTCTTC
>TRBV20-1|TRBJ2-3|.|few
CNAIRPGGDTQYF
TGCAATGCGATTAGACCTGGGGGAGATACGCAGTATTTT
>TRBV29-1|TRBJ2-1|TRBD2|.
CSGSLAELHNEQFF
TGCAGCGGCTCACTAGCGGAGCTCCACAATGAGCAGTTCTTC
>TRBV28|TRBJ2-7|TRBD1|.
CASSFLKGADEQYF
TGTGCCAGCAGTTTTCTGAAGGGGGCGGACGAGCAGTACTTC
>TRBV5-1|TRBJ2-5|TRBD2|.
CASSFGTSSQETQYF
TGCGCCAGCAGCTTCGGGACTAGCAGCCAAGAGACCCAGTACTTC
>TRBV5-1|TRBJ2-7|.|many
CASSLVGGYEQYF
TGTGCCAGCAGCTTAGTAGGCGGCTACGAGCAGTACTTC
>TRBV29-1|TRBJ2-7|.|many
CSFPPQVTYEQYF
TGCAGCTTTCCACCCCAAGTTACCTACGAGCAGTACTTC
>TRBV3-1|TRBJ2-7|.|few
CASSQGSGNEQYF
TGTGCCAGCAGCCAAGGGTCTGGGAACGAGCAGTACTTC
>TRBV28|TRBJ2-5|TRBD2|.
CASSSSAGVETQYF
TGTGCCAGCAGTTCTTCAGCGGGAGTGGAGACCCAGTACTTC
>TRBV20-1|TRBJ2-1|TRBD2|few
CSARTSGGLYNEQFF
TGCAGTGCTAGGACTAGCGGGGGGTTATACAATGAGCAGTTCTTC
>TRBV29-1|TRBJ2-3|.|many
CSVRAQQDTQYF
TGCAGCGTGAGGGCCCAGCAGGATACGCAGTATTTT
>TRBV7-9|TRBJ1-2|TRBD1|.
CASSPRGQEYYTF
TGTGCCAGCAGCCCCCGGGGACAGGAGTACTACACCTTC
>TRBV2|TRBJ2-7|.|many
CASTASYEQYF
TGTGCCAGCACCGCCTCCTACGAGCAGTACTTC
>TRBV29-1|TRBJ2-1|.|many
CSVLSSSYNEQFF
TGCAGCGTTCTCTCTAGCTCCTACAATGAGCAGTTCTTC
>TRBV28|TRBJ1-2|.|.
CASSLNRRNYGYTF
TGTGCCAGCAGTTTAAACAGGAGGAACTATGGCTACACCTTC
>TRBV29-1|TRBJ2-3|.|many
CSVASSTDTQYF
TGCAGCGTTGCCAGTAGCACAGATACGCAGTATTTT
>TRBV29-1|TRBJ2-7|TRBD2|many
CSVPILAGDSYEQYF
TGCAGCGTCCCAATACTAGCGGGTGACTCCTACGAGCAGTACTTC
>TRBV6-6|TRBJ2-5|.|.
CASSYDGEQYF
TGTGCCAGCAGTTATGATGGTGAGCAGTACTTC